Below, one T cell receptor beta chain is given with its context. This entry is derived from a study of blood T cell repertoires in COVID-19. Study at large: Spain, Italy and the United States supplied samples that represented acute and convalescent COVID-19. The analysed material was cDNA or gDNA that came from T cells, B-cell-depleted T cells, or PBMCs.

Using immunoSEQ multiplex PCR, the repertoire was profiled, and TCRdb retains in-frame clones only, with some absent. The table lists some 97,000 clones, about 90% of them singletons. The ends were cut back, 4 bases at V and 2 bases at J, with 12 bases in the middle. CDR1 is ENHRY and CDR2 is SYGVKD in the germline V gene. The CDR3 contains 15 residues. The TCR comes from a man aged 30-40 years in a cohort sampled during active COVID-19. The sequenced sample consisted of peripheral blood. The rearrangement joins TRBV10-3 to TRBJ1-3; no firm D call. For the CDR3, the DNA is TGTGCCATCAGTGTAAGATTAGTGCCTGGAAACACCATATATTTT. Protein product: CAISVRLVPGNTIYF.